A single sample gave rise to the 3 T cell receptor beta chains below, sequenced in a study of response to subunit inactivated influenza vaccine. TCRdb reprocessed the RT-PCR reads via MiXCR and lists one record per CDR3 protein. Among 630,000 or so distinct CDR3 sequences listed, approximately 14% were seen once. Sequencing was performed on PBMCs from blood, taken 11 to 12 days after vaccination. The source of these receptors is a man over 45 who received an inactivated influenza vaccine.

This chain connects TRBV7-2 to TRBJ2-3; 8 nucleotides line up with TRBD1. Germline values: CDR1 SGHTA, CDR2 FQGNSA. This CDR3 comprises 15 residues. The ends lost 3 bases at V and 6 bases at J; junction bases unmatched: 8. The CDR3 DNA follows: TGTGCCAGCAGCTTCTTCGGACAGGGAAAGGATACGCAGTATTTT. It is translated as CASSFFGQGKDTQYF.

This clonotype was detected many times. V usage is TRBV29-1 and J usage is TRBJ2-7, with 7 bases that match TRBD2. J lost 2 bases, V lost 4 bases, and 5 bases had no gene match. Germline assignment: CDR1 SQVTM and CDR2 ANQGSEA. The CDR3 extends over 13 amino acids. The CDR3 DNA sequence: TGCAGCGTTGTAATTGCGGGAGCCTACGAGCAGTACTTC. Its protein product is CSVVIAGAYEQYF.

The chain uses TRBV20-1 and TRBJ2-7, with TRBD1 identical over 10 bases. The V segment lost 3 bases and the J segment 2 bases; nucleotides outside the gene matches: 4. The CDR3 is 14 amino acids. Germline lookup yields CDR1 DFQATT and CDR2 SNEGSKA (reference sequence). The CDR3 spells CSASMGTGAYEQYF. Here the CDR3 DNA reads TGCAGTGCTAGTATGGGGACAGGGGCCTACGAGCAGTACTTC.